A single sample gave rise to the 18 T cell receptor beta chains below, sequenced in a study of T cells in Graves' hyperthyroidism and ophthalmopathy. Amplification yielded TCR beta CDR3 regions, with RNA transcripts as the source. HTBI primers were the set used in a first-round RT-PCR of the TCR CDR3. TCRdb processed the multiplex PCR reads anew with MiXCR; each CDR3 protein has one entry. The sample includes 330,000 or so distinct CDR3 sequences, about a sixth of them seen just once. What was sequenced was blood. The receptors stem from a woman aged 40 to 55 with Graves' ophthalmopathy.

This clonotype was recorded only once. The V call is TRBV10-3, the J call TRBJ2-7; 8 bases are shared with TRBD2. CDR3 length equals 12 residues. Germline V gene data show CDR1 as ENHRY and CDR2 as SYGVKD. V trimming: 8 bases; J trimming: 2 bases; junction bases outside the gene matches: 2. The CDR3 region is CAISTSAYEQYF. In nucleotides, the CDR3 is TGTGCCATCTCGACTAGCGCCTACGAGCAGTACTTC.

This clonotype occurred many times. This chain links TRBV11-1 with TRBJ2-7, with D perhaps TRBD1 (6 bases). The CDR3 totals 16 residues. Trimming shortened V by 0 bases and J by 0 bases, and 12 bases separated the two germline ends. CDR1 SGHAT and CDR2 FQDESV come from the germline V gene (reference sequence). The CDR3 region has the DNA TGTGCCAGCAGCTTAGCGCTTTGGACAGACTCCTACGAGCAGTACTTC. It is translated as CASSLALWTDSYEQYF.

This chain uses TRBV24-1 with TRBJ2-2; D is unclear. Trimming took 6 bases from V and 3 from J, leaving 7 bases between them. CDR1 and CDR2 (germline): KGHDR, SFDVKD. This CDR3 comprises 13 residues. As DNA, the CDR3 is TGTGCCACCAGTCAGTTGGACACCGGGGAGCTGTTTTTT. This encodes CATSQLDTGELFF.

This clonotype was counted ten times or more. The chain has TRBV5-1 and TRBJ1-6, with 7 positions matching TRBD1. From germline, CDR1 is SGHRS and CDR2 YFSETQ. The CDR3 is 14 amino acids. The V gene end was trimmed by 5 bases and the J gene end by 8 bases; junction bases not matched to a gene: 7. As DNA, the CDR3 is TGCGCCAGCAGTTCCGGGACAGCTTATTCACCCCTCCACTTT. Encoded protein: CASSSGTAYSPLHF. The full variable domain, its missing parts supplied by reference TRBV5-1 and TRBJ1-6, is KAGVTQTPRYLIKTRGQQVTLSCSPISGHRSVSWYQQTPGQGLQFLFEYFSETQRNKGNFPGRFSGRQFSNSRSEMNVSTLELGDSALYLCASSSGTAYSPLHFGNGTRLTVT.

This clonotype was counted at least ten times. V is TRBV29-1 and J is TRBJ1-1, with D tentatively TRBD1 (5 bases). The CDR3 loop spans 11 amino acids. V lost 4 bases to trimming and J lost 5 bases, with 8 bases between them. Germline assignment: CDR1 SQVTM and CDR2 ANQGSEA. The CDR3 region has the DNA TGCAGCGTTGTCGGGGGAACTGAAGCTTTCTTT. The encoded protein is CSVVGGTEAFF.

V gene TRBV27 combines with J gene TRBJ2-5; 9 positions agree with TRBD2. CDR1 and CDR2 from the germline V gene are MNHEY and SMNVEV (reference sequence). The CDR3 length is 15 residues. Trimming cost V 8 bases and J 5 bases; bases outside gene matches: 12. Here the CDR3 DNA reads TGTGCCAGCGGGGGACTAGCCGGAGTCGATGAGACCCAGTACTTC. Protein: CASGGLAGVDETQYF.

This clonotype occurred many times. The V call is TRBV11-2, the J call TRBJ2-7; the D gene is possibly TRBD2 (5 bases). Germline V CDR1 and CDR2: SGHAT, FQNNGV. The length of the CDR3 is 10 residues. Trimming shortened V by 4 bases and J by 10 bases, and 8 bases separated the two germline ends. In DNA, the CDR3 is TGTGCCAGCAGCTCTAGCTTCCAGTACTTC. Translated, it gives CASSSSFQYF.

The table lists this clonotype with many counts. V and J are TRBV30 and TRBJ2-7; the D gene is possibly TRBD1 (5 bases). The germline V gene encodes CDR1 GTSNPN and CDR2 SVGIG (reference sequence). V lost 4 bases and J lost 4, with 11 bases in between. The CDR3 runs 12 residues. This CDR3 reads CAWTTTGYEQYF. CDR3 DNA: TGTGCCTGGACCACTACAGGTTACGAGCAGTACTTC.

Details on this clonotype: It may be a read error: a sequence one base away is much more abundant. The chain couples TRBV29-1 to TRBJ2-2, with D tentatively TRBD2 (5 bases). The germline V gene has CDR1 SQVTM and CDR2 ANQGSEA. V dropped 3 bases and J dropped 6 bases, with 11 bases sitting between them. This CDR3 contains 13 residues. CDR3 DNA sequence: TGCAGCGTTGACATCGGGATGGCCGGGGAGCTGTTTTTT. As protein: CSVDIGMAGELFF.

This clonotype appeared many times. The chain combines TRBV20-1 with TRBJ1-5; tentatively, D is TRBD1 (5 bases). The germline V gene encodes CDR1 DFQATT and CDR2 SNEGSKA (reference sequence). Trimming left V 0 bases short and J 4 bases short, with 10 bases between. The CDR3 runs 14 residues. The CDR3 bases are TGCAGTGCTAGAGATACGGGGGGTAATCAGCCCCAGCATTTT. Amino acid sequence: CSARDTGGNQPQHF.

This rearrangement joins TRBV6-1 to TRBJ1-5, with TRBD1 matching 7 bases. CDR1 is MNHNS, CDR2 SASEGT, per germline. V was pared by 5 bases and J by 6 bases, with 13 bases of the junction left unmatched. The CDR3 extends over 16 amino acids. The chain's CDR3 is CASSQTLTGEGQPQHF. Here the CDR3 DNA reads TGTGCCAGCAGTCAGACATTAACAGGGGAGGGTCAGCCCCAGCATTTT.

The V call is TRBV5-1, the J call TRBJ1-5; perhaps TRBD1 as D (5 bases). Germline V CDR1 and CDR2: SGHRS, YFSETQ. This CDR3 is built from 15 residues. V was pared by 2 bases and J by 4 bases, with 13 bases between. The CDR3 coding sequence is TGCGCCAGCAGCTTAGGGACGTCAACAAATCAGCCCCAGCATTTT. Translated, it gives CASSLGTSTNQPQHF.

Many counts were recorded for this clonotype. This sequence joins TRBV20-1 and TRBJ1-2; D may be TRBD1 (6 bases). Deletions cut 5 bases from V and 8 bases from J, with 15 bases between. In germline, CDR1 is DFQATT, CDR2 SNEGSKA (reference sequence). The CDR3 consists of 12 residues. CDR3 sequence reads: CSAPRAGEGYTF. DNA for the CDR3: TGCAGTGCTCCCCGGGCAGGGGAAGGCTACACCTTC.

This clonotype was observed at least ten times. V usage is TRBV19 and J usage is TRBJ2-7; D unclear. This CDR3 region has 13 residues. V was cut by 5 bases and J by 7 bases, with 15 bases left in between. Per the germline V gene, CDR1 is LNHDA and CDR2 is SQIVND (reference sequence). This chain's CDR3 is CASSRTPGDEQYF. The CDR3 coding sequence is TGTGCCAGTAGTCGGACCCCCGGTGATGAGCAGTACTTC.

This clonotype was counted ten times or more. The chain employs TRBV29-1 and TRBJ1-1, with D possibly matching TRBD1 (6 bases). CDR1 is SQVTM, CDR2 ANQGSEA, per germline. Between the trimmed V and J ends, which lost 6 bases and 6 bases, there was a span of 14 bases. The CDR3 is made up of 12 amino acids. The CDR3 is CSVGGRTAEAFF. DNA for the CDR3: TGCAGCGTAGGGGGTCGCACGGCTGAAGCTTTCTTT.

The table lists this clonotype with many counts. The J gene is TRBJ2-4, the V gene TRBV2, with TRBD2 identical over 8 bases. The V segment lost 7 bases and the J segment 8 bases; nucleotides outside the gene matches: 4. This CDR3 spans 12 amino acids. The V gene's germline CDR1 is SNHLY and CDR2 FYNNEI. The CDR3 DNA reads as TGTGCCAGCATCACCGGGGGGGACATTCAGTACTTC. Translated, it gives CASITGGDIQYF.

This clonotype was counted at least ten times. The chain couples TRBV19 to TRBJ1-3; D is possibly TRBD1 (6 bases). CDR1 is LNHDA, CDR2 SQIVND, per germline (reference sequence). V was trimmed by 1 base and J by 7 bases, leaving 11 bases between them. The CDR3 runs to 14 residues. The CDR3 nucleotides read TGTGCCAGTAGTATAGGAGGGGGAAGCAACACCATATATTTT. Translated: CASSIGGGSNTIYF. Filled out from reference TRBV19 and TRBJ1-3, the complete variable domain reads DGGITQSPKYLFRKEGQNVTLSCEQNLNHDAMYWYRQDPGQGLRLIYYSQIVNDFQKGDIAEGYSVSREKKESFPLTVTSAQKNPTAFYLCASSIGGGSNTIYFGEGSWLTVV.

This clonotype was observed at least ten times. V usage is TRBV28 and J usage is TRBJ1-2, with D perhaps TRBD1 (6 bases). The CDR3 has 12 residues. Germline V gives CDR1 MDHEN, CDR2 SYDVKM. Trimming shortened V by 5 bases and J by 7 bases, and 11 bases separated the two germline ends. The CDR3 spells CASSHAGVGYTF. CDR3 bases: TGTGCCAGCAGTCACGCAGGGGTTGGCTACACCTTC.